The rows below give T cell receptor beta chains drawn from one sample of a study of cytomegalovirus exposure and HLA in healthy donors. Only in-frame clones appear in the TCRdb table, and some are missing; sequencing was by immunoSEQ multiplex PCR. Of around 130,000 clones in the sample, roughly two thirds are singletons; the top ten hold around 1.6%. Sequenced: PBMCs. Source of these receptors: a man younger than 45 in good health and CMV-seropositive. Both conserved end residues are part of each CDR3. The D gene is left open where the match is weak. Only part of the rows carry a size: once, few, many, or a class if the clone is expanded.

CDR3aa: CASSKEREPYYEQYF
CDR3nt: TGTGCCAGTAGTAAAGAACGGGAGCCCTATTACGAGCAGTACTTC
abundance: -
j_gene: TRBJ2-7
v_gene: TRBV19
d_gene: -

CDR3aa: CASSPLGGLTDTQYF
CDR3nt: TGTGCCAGCAGCCCTTTGGGCGGGCTAACAGATACGCAGTATTTT
abundance: -
j_gene: TRBJ2-3
v_gene: TRBV9
d_gene: -

CDR3aa: CASSWDRPTDTQYF
CDR3nt: TGTGCCAGCAGTTGGGACAGGCCCACAGATACGCAGTATTTT
abundance: -
j_gene: TRBJ2-3
v_gene: TRBV11-1
d_gene: TRBD1

CDR3aa: CASSQGTGFNQPQHF
CDR3nt: TGCGCCAGCAGCCAAGGGACAGGATTCAATCAGCCCCAGCATTTT
abundance: -
j_gene: TRBJ1-5
v_gene: TRBV4-3
d_gene: TRBD1

CDR3aa: CASTVGAGAYEQYF
CDR3nt: TGTGCCAGCACCGTAGGTGCAGGGGCCTACGAGCAGTACTTC
abundance: once
j_gene: TRBJ2-7
v_gene: TRBV9
d_gene: -

CDR3aa: CASSRTGTVAQYF
CDR3nt: TGTGCCAGCAGTAGGACAGGGACTGTGGCCCAGTACTTC
abundance: -
j_gene: TRBJ2-5
v_gene: TRBV2
d_gene: TRBD1

CDR3aa: CASSQPTPVHEQFF
CDR3nt: TGTGCCAGCAGCCAACCCACCCCGGTGCATGAGCAGTTCTTC
abundance: -
j_gene: TRBJ2-1
v_gene: TRBV4-2
d_gene: -

CDR3aa: CASSVSTLGTSVNEQFF
CDR3nt: TGTGCCAGCAGCGTTAGTACCCTCGGGACTAGCGTCAATGAGCAGTTCTTC
abundance: -
j_gene: TRBJ2-1
v_gene: TRBV7-8
d_gene: TRBD2

CDR3aa: CSVWRDLETRYF
CDR3nt: TGCAGCGTTTGGAGGGATCTGGAGACCCGGTACTTC
abundance: once
j_gene: TRBJ2-5
v_gene: TRBV29-1
d_gene: -

CDR3aa: CASSPWENEQFF
CDR3nt: TGTGCCAGCAGCCCATGGGAGAATGAGCAGTTCTTC
abundance: -
j_gene: TRBJ2-1
v_gene: TRBV11-2
d_gene: -

CDR3aa: CASSMGVGTGPSYEQYF
CDR3nt: TGTGCCAGTAGTATGGGGGTTGGGACAGGCCCATCCTACGAGCAGTACTTC
abundance: -
j_gene: TRBJ2-7
v_gene: TRBV19
d_gene: TRBD1

CDR3aa: CASSPGSGSRIDTQYF
CDR3nt: TGTGCCAGCAGTCCGGGTAGCGGGAGTCGGATTGATACGCAGTATTTT
abundance: -
j_gene: TRBJ2-3
v_gene: TRBV28
d_gene: TRBD2

CDR3aa: CASSARAGGFDTDTQYF
CDR3nt: TGTGCCAGCAGCGCCCGAGCGGGAGGATTTGACACAGATACGCAGTATTTT
abundance: -
j_gene: TRBJ2-3
v_gene: TRBV9
d_gene: TRBD2

CDR3aa: CASSLPQERGDRIQETQYF
CDR3nt: TGCGCCAGCAGCTTGCCTCAGGAGCGTGGAGACAGGATCCAAGAGACCCAGTACTTC
abundance: -
j_gene: TRBJ2-5
v_gene: TRBV5-1
d_gene: -

CDR3aa: CASSPGQGAPGANVLTF
CDR3nt: TGCGCCAGCAGCCCGGGACAGGGGGCGCCCGGGGCCAACGTCCTGACTTTC
abundance: -
j_gene: TRBJ2-6
v_gene: TRBV4-3
d_gene: TRBD1

CDR3aa: CASSQGQGHIGGYTF
CDR3nt: TGTGCCAGCAGCCAGGGACAGGGGCACATCGGTGGCTACACCTTC
abundance: -
j_gene: TRBJ1-2
v_gene: TRBV5-6
d_gene: TRBD1

CDR3aa: CASSPPSGRGGETQYF
CDR3nt: TGTGCCAGCAGCCCCCCAAGCGGGAGGGGCGGAGAGACCCAGTACTTC
abundance: -
j_gene: TRBJ2-5
v_gene: TRBV9
d_gene: TRBD2